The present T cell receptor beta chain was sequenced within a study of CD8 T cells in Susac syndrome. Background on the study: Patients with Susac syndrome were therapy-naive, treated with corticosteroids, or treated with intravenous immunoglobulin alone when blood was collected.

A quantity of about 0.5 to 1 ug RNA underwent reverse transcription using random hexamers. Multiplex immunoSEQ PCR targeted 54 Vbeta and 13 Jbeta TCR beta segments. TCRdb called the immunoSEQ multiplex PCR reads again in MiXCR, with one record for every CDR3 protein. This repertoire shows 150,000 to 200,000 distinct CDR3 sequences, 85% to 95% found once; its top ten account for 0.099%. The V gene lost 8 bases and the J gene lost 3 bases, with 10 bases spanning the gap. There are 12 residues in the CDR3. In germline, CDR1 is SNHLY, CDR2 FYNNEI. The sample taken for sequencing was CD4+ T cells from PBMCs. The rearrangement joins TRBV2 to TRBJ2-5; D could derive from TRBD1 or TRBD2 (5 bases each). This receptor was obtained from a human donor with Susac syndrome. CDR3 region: CASGTAKETQYF. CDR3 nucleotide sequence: TGTGCCAGCGGGACGGCAAAAGAGACCCAGTACTTC. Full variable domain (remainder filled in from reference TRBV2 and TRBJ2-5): EPEVTQTPSHQVTQMGQEVILRCVPISNHLYFYWYRQILGQKVEFLVSFYNNEISEKSEIFDDQFSVERPDGSNFTLKIRSTKLEDSAMYFCASGTAKETQYFGPGTRLLVL.